Each of the 24 T cell receptor beta chains below was sequenced from the same sample in a study of radiation and T cells in renal cell carcinoma. Time point given: baseline pretreatment blood. Treatment specified: 15 Gy SBRT to primary tumor, nephrectomy 4 weeks later. The protocol was immunoSEQ multiplex PCR, while the TCRdb copy is restricted to in-frame clones and leaves out a portion. The top ten hold about 12% of the sample, which has some 150,000 clones, roughly 88% seen once. The material was blood, obtained from a patient whose treatment included radiotherapy and nephrectomy. These receptors were taken from a woman aged 50 to 65 with renal cell carcinoma.

The chain combines TRBV4-1 with TRBJ2-5; tentatively, D is TRBD2 (6 bases). CDR3 length equals 15 residues. V was pared by 1 base and J by 1 base, with 10 bases between. Germline V gene sequence: CDR1 MGHRA, CDR2 YSYEKL. This CDR3 reads CASSQGRGSQETQYF. The CDR3 nucleotides are TGCGCCAGCAGCCAAGGGAGGGGCTCCCAAGAGACCCAGTACTTC.

V usage is TRBV21-1 and J usage is TRBJ1-6; the table's TRBD1 call for D was not verified on the DNA. TRBV21-1 is termed a pseudogene. CDR3 length equals 16 residues. The CDR3 sequence is CASSRTPDRYNSPLHF. The CDR3 DNA reads TGTGCCAGCAGCAGGACCCCGGACAGGTATAATTCACCCCTCCACTTT.

The rearrangement links TRBV27 to TRBJ1-6; D ambiguous. CDR1 and CDR2 from the germline V gene are MNHEY and SMNVEV (reference sequence). The V gene lost 3 bases and the J gene lost 6 bases, with 3 bases spanning the gap. This CDR3 has 12 amino acids. The CDR3 sequence is CASSFSNSPLHF. CDR3 DNA sequence: TGTGCCAGCAGTTTTTCTAATTCACCCCTCCACTTT.

The chain couples TRBV2 to TRBJ2-5; D perhaps matches TRBD2 (7 bases). This CDR3 spans 13 amino acids. CDR1 and CDR2 from the germline V gene are SNHLY and FYNNEI. V was pared by 8 bases and J by 5 bases, with 15 bases between. Written as DNA, the CDR3 is TGTGCCAGCCATCGGGGGGCGTTTGAGACCCAGTACTTC. This gives the protein CASHRGAFETQYF.

The sample holds a few counts of this clone. The chain has TRBV7-9 and TRBJ2-5, with 7 bases aligning to TRBD2. Germline V CDR1 and CDR2: SEHNR, FQNEAQ (reference sequence). Trimming at V came to 4 bases and at J to 5 bases, leaving 10 bases not matched to a gene. The length of the CDR3 is 15 residues. This CDR3 reads CASSWLAVGLETQYF. DNA of the CDR3: TGTGCCAGCAGCTGGCTAGCGGTAGGGTTGGAGACCCAGTACTTC. Looking up the rest from reference TRBV7-9 and TRBJ2-5 gives the full variable domain: DTGVSQNPRHKITKRGQNVTFRCDPISEHNRLYWYRQTLGQGPEFLTYFQNEAQLEKSRLLSDRFSAERPKGSFSTLEIQRTEQGDSAMYLCASSWLAVGLETQYFGPGTRLLVL.

This chain links TRBV10-3 with TRBJ2-1; 8 bases fit TRBD1. V lost 1 base to trimming and J lost 8 bases; unmatched junction nucleotides: 4. The CDR3 totals 14 residues. Germline-derived CDR1 and CDR2 are ENHRY and SYGVKD. CDR3 in DNA: TGTGCCATCAGTGAGTGGGGGACAGGTGATGAGCAGTTCTTC. Its protein product is CAISEWGTGDEQFF.

The chain joins TRBV15 to TRBJ1-3, with D unclear. V gave up 0 bases and J gave up 0 bases, with 6 bases separating them. CDR3 length: 15 amino acids. The V gene's germline CDR1 is LNHNV and CDR2 YYDKDF (reference sequence). The CDR3, as DNA: TGTGCCACCAGCAGAGATCATGACTCTGGAAACACCATATATTTT. This gives the protein CATSRDHDSGNTIYF. The full variable domain, rest sourced from reference TRBV15 and TRBJ1-3, is DAMVIQNPRYQVTQFGKPVTLSCSQTLNHNVMYWYQQKSSQAPKLLFHYYDKDFNNEADTPDNFQSRRPNTSFCFLDIRSPGLGDTAMYLCATSRDHDSGNTIYFGEGSWLTVV.

The rearrangement links TRBV7-2 to TRBJ1-2; 7 nucleotides agree with TRBD1. V shed 5 bases and J 0 bases; nucleotides not matched to a gene: 6. The germline V gene encodes CDR1 SGHTA and CDR2 FQGNSA. This CDR3 has 15 amino acids. The CDR3 is CASSKGQPTNYGYTF. As DNA, the CDR3 is TGTGCCAGCAGCAAGGGACAGCCTACTAACTATGGCTACACCTTC.

The J gene is TRBJ2-3, the V gene TRBV7-8, with D unclear. The CDR3 is 13 residues long. Trimming removed 5 bases at V and 4 bases at J, with 10 bases between. The germline gives CDR1 SGHVS, CDR2 FQNEAQ. Written as DNA, the CDR3 is TGTGCCAGCAGCCCTGCATCCGCAGATACGCAGTATTTT. As protein: CASSPASADTQYF.

This clone was found a few times. V usage is TRBV2 and J usage is TRBJ2-1; no clear D. CDR1 is SNHLY and CDR2 is FYNNEI in the germline V gene. V shed 3 bases and J shed 9 bases, with 9 bases lying between them. This CDR3 has 12 residues. The CDR3 DNA reads as TGTGCCAGCAGTGAGGGTGGGATTGAGCAGTTCTTC. As protein: CASSEGGIEQFF. Using reference TRBV2 and TRBJ2-1 for the parts outside the CDR3, the full variable domain is EPEVTQTPSHQVTQMGQEVILRCVPISNHLYFYWYRQILGQKVEFLVSFYNNEISEKSEIFDDQFSVERPDGSNFTLKIRSTKLEDSAMYFCASSEGGIEQFFGPGTRLTVL.

DNA of the CDR3: TGTGCCAGCAGCTTAGGGGTGACAGCTTACGAGCAGTACTTC. This codes for CASSLGVTAYEQYF. V usage is TRBV7-6 and J usage is TRBJ2-7, with D perhaps matching TRBD1 (5 bases). CDR1 is SGHVS, CDR2 FNYEAQ, per germline. V was trimmed by 1 base and J by 4 bases, leaving 11 bases between them. CDR3 size: 14 residues.

This chain uses TRBV19 with TRBJ1-1, with D maybe TRBD1 (5 bases). CDR1 and CDR2 (germline): LNHDA, SQIVND (reference sequence). The CDR3 has 11 residues. The germline V and J ends were trimmed by 9 bases and 9 bases, with 14 bases remaining between them. The CDR3 loop reads CASFTGLKAFF. In nucleotides, the CDR3 is TGTGCCAGCTTCACGGGACTTAAAGCTTTCTTT.

The rearrangement joins TRBV4-1 to TRBJ1-2, with 8 positions matching TRBD1. The germline V gene encodes CDR1 MGHRA and CDR2 YSYEKL. V lost 1 base, J lost 0 bases, and 4 bases stayed unmatched. The CDR3 loop spans 16 amino acids. CDR3 nucleotides: TGCGCCAGCAGCCAAGGGGACAGGTCCTCTAACTATGGCTACACCTTC. Residues: CASSQGDRSSNYGYTF.

This clone was observed a handful of times. DNA of the CDR3: TGTGCCAGCAGCGTAGGGGTCACAGATACGCAGTATTTT. This encodes CASSVGVTDTQYF. The genes are TRBV9 and TRBJ2-3; D gene uncertain. Germline values: CDR1 SGDLS, CDR2 YYNGEE. The ends were cut back, 0 bases at V and 2 bases at J, with 4 bases in the middle. The CDR3 spans 13 residues.

This rearrangement joins TRBV19 to TRBJ1-5; D gene unclear. Trimming removed 1 base at V and 1 base at J, with 8 bases between. Germline assignment: CDR1 LNHDA and CDR2 SQIVND (reference sequence). The CDR3 has 15 residues. Here the CDR3 DNA reads TGTGCCAGTAGTATAGGAACAGTGAGCAATCAGCCCCAGCATTTT. This translates into CASSIGTVSNQPQHF.

The chain has TRBV6-1 and TRBJ1-2, with 7 bases lining up with TRBD1. V gave up 6 bases and J gave up 7 bases; unmatched junction bases: 8. Looked up from germline, CDR1 is MNHNS and CDR2 is SASEGT. There are 13 residues in the CDR3. CDR3: CASSDQTGSGYTF. As DNA, the CDR3 is TGTGCCAGCAGCGACCAGACAGGGTCTGGCTACACCTTC.

V is TRBV19 and J is TRBJ2-1; D unclear. CDR1 and CDR2 (germline): LNHDA, SQIVND (reference sequence). This CDR3 comprises 14 residues. The V gene lost 8 bases and the J gene lost 7 bases, with 18 bases spanning the gap. Here the CDR3 DNA reads TGTGCCAGTGGACGAACAACTACGCTTAATGAGCAGTTCTTC. Protein product: CASGRTTTLNEQFF.

The rearrangement uses TRBV18 and TRBJ1-5; D unclear. Deletions cut 3 bases from V and 5 bases from J, with 8 bases between. The CDR3 contains 13 residues. Germline V CDR1 and CDR2: KGHSH, LQKENI. In DNA form, the CDR3 reads TGTGCCAGCTCACCGGGTCTTCATCAGCCCCAGCATTTT. It is translated as CASSPGLHQPQHF.

The V call is TRBV11-2, the J call TRBJ1-2, with TRBD1 matching 7 bases. Germline assignment: CDR1 SGHAT and CDR2 FQNNGV. The J segment lost 5 bases and the V segment lost 5 bases, leaving 11 bases of the junction unmatched. CDR3 length: 15 amino acids. In DNA form, the CDR3 reads TGTGCCAGCAGCCTTACGGGACAGCTTACTTATGGCTACACCTTC. Protein: CASSLTGQLTYGYTF.

The chain combines TRBV4-3 with TRBJ1-3; 7 bases are a match to TRBD1. This CDR3 region has 16 residues. The V and J ends lost 4 bases and 1 base, in that order; junction bases with no gene match: 7. In germline, CDR1 is LGHNA, CDR2 YSLEER. The DNA of the CDR3 is TGCGCCAGCAGCCGCGGATCGGGACAGTCTGGAAACACCATATATTTT. Amino acid sequence: CASSRGSGQSGNTIYF.

This chain joins TRBV18 and TRBJ1-1; D unclear. The germline gives CDR1 KGHSH, CDR2 LQKENI. The V gene lost 1 base and the J gene lost 3 bases, with 12 bases spanning the gap. The CDR3 runs to 15 residues. CDR3: CASSPQRGGDTEAFF. CDR3 in DNA: TGTGCCAGCTCACCACAACGCGGCGGGGACACTGAAGCTTTCTTT. Full variable domain (outside the CDR3, taken from reference TRBV18 and TRBJ1-1): NAGVMQNPRHLVRRRGQEARLRCSPMKGHSHVYWYRQLPEEGLKFMVYLQKENIIDESGMPKERFSAEFPKEGPSILRIQQVVRGDSAAYFCASSPQRGGDTEAFFGQGTRLTVV.

The chain employs TRBV5-1 and TRBJ1-2, with D possibly TRBD1 on 5 matching bases. Germline loops: CDR1 SGHRS, CDR2 YFSETQ. With 0 bases removed from V and 6 bases from J, the gap between germline ends came to 15 bases. This CDR3 region has 15 residues. Written as DNA, the CDR3 is TGCGCCAGCAGCTTGGCCGGGACGGATCCTGATGGCTACACCTTC. Translation: CASSLAGTDPDGYTF.

Comments on this clone: The junction departs from germline at one end; a sequencing error may be responsible. This chain uses TRBV7-7 with TRBJ2-1; 7 bases align to TRBD1. The germline gives CDR1 SSHAT, CDR2 FNYEAQ (reference sequence). The CDR3 contains 15 residues. CDR3 sequence: CASSPGQPLVHEQFF. CDR3 in DNA: TGTGCTAGCAGCCCGGGACAGCCGTTGGTCCATGAGCAGTTCTTC.

The rearrangement links TRBV29-1 to TRBJ1-1; TRBD1 is a possible D gene (5 bases). V lost 0 bases to trimming and J lost 4 bases, with 9 bases between them. Germline CDR1 and CDR2: SQVTM and ANQGSEA. The CDR3 runs to 13 residues. The CDR3 sequence is CSVEEGRGTEAFF. The CDR3 bases are TGCAGCGTTGAAGAGGGTAGGGGCACTGAAGCTTTCTTT.